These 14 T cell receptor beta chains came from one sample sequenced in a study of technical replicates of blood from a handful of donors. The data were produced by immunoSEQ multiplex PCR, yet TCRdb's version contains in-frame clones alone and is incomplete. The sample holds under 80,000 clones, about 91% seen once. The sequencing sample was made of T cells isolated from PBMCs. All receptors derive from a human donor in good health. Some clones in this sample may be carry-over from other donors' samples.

DNA of the CDR3: TGTGCCAGCAGCCAAGGTCCTCAAGAGACCCAGTACTTC. Translation: CASSQGPQETQYF. The genes are TRBV14 and TRBJ2-5; unclear D gene. This CDR3 contains 13 residues. The germline V gene encodes CDR1 SGHDN and CDR2 FVKESK. With 1 base removed from V and 2 bases from J, the gap between germline ends came to 5 bases.

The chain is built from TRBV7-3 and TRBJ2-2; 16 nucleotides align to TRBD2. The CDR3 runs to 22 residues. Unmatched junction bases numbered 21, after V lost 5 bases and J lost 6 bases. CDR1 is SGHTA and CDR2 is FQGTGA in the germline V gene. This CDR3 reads CASSRWRPGLAGGRVGSGELFF. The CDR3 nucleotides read TGTGCCAGCAGCCGATGGCGTCCGGGACTAGCGGGAGGGAGGGTGGGTTCCGGGGAGCTGTTTTTT.

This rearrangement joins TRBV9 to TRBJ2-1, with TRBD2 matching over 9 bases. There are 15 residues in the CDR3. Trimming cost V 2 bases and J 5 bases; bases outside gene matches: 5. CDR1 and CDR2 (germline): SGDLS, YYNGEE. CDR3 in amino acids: CASSVTSGWDNEQFF. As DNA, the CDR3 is TGTGCCAGCAGCGTGACTAGCGGCTGGGACAATGAGCAGTTCTTC.

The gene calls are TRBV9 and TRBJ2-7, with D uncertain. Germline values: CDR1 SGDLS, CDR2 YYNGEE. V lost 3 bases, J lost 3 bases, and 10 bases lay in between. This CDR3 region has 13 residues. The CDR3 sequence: CASSAGLNYEQYF. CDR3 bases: TGTGCCAGCAGCGCGGGTCTTAACTACGAGCAGTACTTC.

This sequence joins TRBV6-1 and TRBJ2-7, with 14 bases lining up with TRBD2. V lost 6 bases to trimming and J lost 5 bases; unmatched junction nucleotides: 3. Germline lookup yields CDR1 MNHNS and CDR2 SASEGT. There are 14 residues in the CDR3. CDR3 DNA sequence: TGTGCCAGCAGCCTGACTAGCGGGAGGGACGAGCAGTACTTC. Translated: CASSLTSGRDEQYF.

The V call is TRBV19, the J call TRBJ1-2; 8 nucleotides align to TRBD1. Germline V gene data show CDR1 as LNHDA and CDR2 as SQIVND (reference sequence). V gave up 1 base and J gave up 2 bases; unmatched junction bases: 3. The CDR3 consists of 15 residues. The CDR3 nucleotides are TGTGCCAGTAGTATAGGGACAGGGATAAACTATGGCTACACCTTC. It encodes CASSIGTGINYGYTF.

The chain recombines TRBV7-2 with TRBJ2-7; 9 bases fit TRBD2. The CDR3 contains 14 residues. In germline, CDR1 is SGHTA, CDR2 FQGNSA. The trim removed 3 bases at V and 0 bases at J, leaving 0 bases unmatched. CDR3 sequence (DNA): TGTGCCAGCAGCTTTAGCGGGGGCTCCTACGAGCAGTACTTC. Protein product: CASSFSGGSYEQYF.

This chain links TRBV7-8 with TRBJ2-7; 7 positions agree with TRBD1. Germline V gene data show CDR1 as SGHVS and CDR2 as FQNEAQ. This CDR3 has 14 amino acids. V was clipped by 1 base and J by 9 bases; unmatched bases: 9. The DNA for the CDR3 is TGTGCCAGCAGCTTAGAGGGACAGTCTTCTCGGCAGTACTTC. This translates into CASSLEGQSSRQYF.

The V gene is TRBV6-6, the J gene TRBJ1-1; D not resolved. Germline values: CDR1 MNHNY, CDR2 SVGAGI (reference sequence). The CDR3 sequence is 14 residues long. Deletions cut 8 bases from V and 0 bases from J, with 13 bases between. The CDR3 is CASHSGIMNTEAFF. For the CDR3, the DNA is TGTGCCAGCCATTCGGGAATCATGAACACTGAAGCTTTCTTT.

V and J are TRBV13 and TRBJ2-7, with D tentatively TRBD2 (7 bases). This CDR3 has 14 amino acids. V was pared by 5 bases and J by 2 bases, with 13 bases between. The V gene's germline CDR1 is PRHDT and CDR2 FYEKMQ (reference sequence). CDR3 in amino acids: CASSGGAETYEQYF. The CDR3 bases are TGTGCCAGCAGCGGGGGGGCAGAGACCTACGAGCAGTACTTC. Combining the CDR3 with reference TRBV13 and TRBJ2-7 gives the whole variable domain AAGVIQSPRHLIKEKRETATLKCYPIPRHDTVYWYQQGPGQDPQFLISFYEKMQSDKGSIPDRFSAQQFSDYHSELNMSSLELGDSALYFCASSGGAETYEQYFGPGTRLTVT.

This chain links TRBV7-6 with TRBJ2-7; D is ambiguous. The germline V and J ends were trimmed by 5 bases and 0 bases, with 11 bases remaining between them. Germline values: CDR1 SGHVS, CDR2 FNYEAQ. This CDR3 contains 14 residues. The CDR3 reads CASSPYTASYEQYF. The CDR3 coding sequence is TGTGCCAGCAGCCCGTACACAGCCTCCTACGAGCAGTACTTC.

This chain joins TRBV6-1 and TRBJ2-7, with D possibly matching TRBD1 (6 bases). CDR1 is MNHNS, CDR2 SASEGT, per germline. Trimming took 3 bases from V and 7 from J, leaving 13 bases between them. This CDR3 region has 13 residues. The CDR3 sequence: CASSERTEWEQYF. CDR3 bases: TGTGCCAGCAGTGAGAGGACAGAATGGGAGCAGTACTTC.

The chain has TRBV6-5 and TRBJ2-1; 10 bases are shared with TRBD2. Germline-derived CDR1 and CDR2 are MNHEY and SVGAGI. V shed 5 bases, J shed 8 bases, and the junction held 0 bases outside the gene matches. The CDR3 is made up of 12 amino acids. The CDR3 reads CASSLAGDEQFF. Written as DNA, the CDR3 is TGTGCCAGCAGTCTAGCGGGAGATGAGCAGTTCTTC.

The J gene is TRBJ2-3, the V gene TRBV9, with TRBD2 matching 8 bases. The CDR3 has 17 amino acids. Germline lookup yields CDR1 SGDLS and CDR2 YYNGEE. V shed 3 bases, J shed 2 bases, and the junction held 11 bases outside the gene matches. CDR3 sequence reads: CASSAEASLAVTDTQYF. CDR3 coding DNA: TGTGCCAGCAGCGCTGAAGCCTCACTAGCGGTCACAGATACGCAGTATTTT.